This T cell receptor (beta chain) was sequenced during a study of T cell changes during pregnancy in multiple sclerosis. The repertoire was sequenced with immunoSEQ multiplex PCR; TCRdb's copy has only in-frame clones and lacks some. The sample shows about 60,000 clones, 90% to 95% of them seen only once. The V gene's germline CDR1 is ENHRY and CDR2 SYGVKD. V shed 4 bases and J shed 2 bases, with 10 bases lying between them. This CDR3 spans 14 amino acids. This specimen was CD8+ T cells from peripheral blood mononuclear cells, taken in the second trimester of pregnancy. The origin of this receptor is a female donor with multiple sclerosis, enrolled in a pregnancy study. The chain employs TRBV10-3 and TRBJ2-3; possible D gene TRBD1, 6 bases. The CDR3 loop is CAISVTGFTDTQYF. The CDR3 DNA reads TGTGCCATCAGTGTAACAGGGTTCACAGATACGCAGTATTTT.